A single sample is the source of the 20 T cell receptor beta chains below, sequenced in a study of CD8 T cells in ankylosing spondylitis. The study, taken as a whole, reports: A TCR beta motif of several highly homologous variants appeared characteristic of ankylosing spondylitis blood.

TCRdb analysed the 5' RACE reads with MiXCR anew, one entry per CDR3 protein. The sample records about 450,000 distinct CDR3 sequences, 20% to 30% being singletons. Antigen specificity for these receptors is unknown. Sequenced input: blood, either unsorted or a sorted T cell fraction (not recorded which). The receptors here all came from a male donor with ankylosing spondylitis.

This clonotype was seen repeatedly, ten times or more. V and J are TRBV4-2 and TRBJ2-7; D gene unclear. The CDR3 is made up of 15 amino acids. V was shortened by 1 base and J by 3 bases, with 13 bases between the two germline ends. Germline CDR1 and CDR2: LGHNA and YNFKEQ. CDR3 bases: TGTGCCAGCAGCCAAGTGAAGGGATCAGACTACGAGCAGTACTTC. Protein sequence: CASSQVKGSDYEQYF.

This chain joins TRBV12-3 or TRBV12-4 and TRBJ2-1; D is possibly TRBD2 (5 bases). The CDR3 spans 12 residues. Trimming pared 11 bases from V and 8 bases from J, leaving 16 bases between. The CDR3 is CAARTRRDEQFF. The CDR3 DNA follows: TGTGCCGCCCGGACTCGTCGCGATGAGCAGTTCTTC.

This clonotype was observed many times. The gene calls are TRBV11-2 and TRBJ2-5; no clear D gene. The germline V gene encodes CDR1 SGHAT and CDR2 FQNNGV. The V end was cut by 5 bases, the J end by 1 base, with 11 bases between. This CDR3 is built from 14 residues. The DNA of the CDR3 is TGTGCCAGCAGCCGGCGAGAGATCCAAGAGACCCAGTACTTC. Protein sequence: CASSRREIQETQYF.

This clonotype was observed a few times. The chain combines TRBV7-9 with TRBJ2-1, with no clear D. CDR1 is SEHNR, CDR2 FQNEAQ, per germline (reference sequence). V shed 5 bases and J shed 6 bases, with 17 bases lying between them. This CDR3 comprises 15 residues. CDR3 sequence reads: CASSLAGDERNEQFF. The CDR3 region has the DNA TGTGCCAGCAGCCTCGCAGGAGATGAACGCAATGAGCAGTTCTTC.

The chain is built from TRBV4-1 and TRBJ2-5; 12 bases align to TRBD2. The CDR3 has 16 residues. V lost 4 bases, J lost 4 bases, and 7 bases stayed unmatched. Germline V gives CDR1 MGHRA, CDR2 YSYEKL. The CDR3 DNA follows: TGCGCCAGCAGCCCTGGACTAGCGGGATCAGCAGAGACCCAGTACTTC. This gives the protein CASSPGLAGSAETQYF.

The rearrangement links TRBV12-3 or TRBV12-4 to TRBJ1-2; 7 bases line up with TRBD1. The CDR3 loop spans 13 amino acids. V was pared by 7 bases and J by 4 bases, with 6 bases of the junction left unmatched. The CDR3 protein is CASTGDRVYGYTF. CDR3 sequence (DNA): TGTGCCAGCACCGGGGACAGAGTCTATGGCTACACCTTC.

V usage is TRBV27 and J usage is TRBJ1-1; D unclear. The CDR3 length is 14 residues. The V and J ends lost 6 bases and 3 bases respectively, with 14 bases between them. CDR1 is MNHEY and CDR2 is SMNVEV in the germline V gene (reference sequence). As DNA, the CDR3 is TGTGCCAGCAGCAATGCAGGAGGGTACACTGAAGCTTTCTTT. Protein sequence: CASSNAGGYTEAFF.

The chain has TRBV12-3 or TRBV12-4 and TRBJ2-1, with 9 bases identical to TRBD2. The CDR3 contains 17 residues. The J segment lost 3 bases and the V segment lost 2 bases, leaving 8 bases of the junction unmatched. CDR3 sequence: CASSLSQREAHYNEQFF. The CDR3 coding sequence is TGTGCCAGCAGTTTAAGCCAGCGGGAGGCACACTACAATGAGCAGTTCTTC.

This clonotype was picked up a small number of times. The CDR3 is CSVESSRAYNEQFF. The CDR3 bases are TGCAGCGTTGAGTCCAGCCGAGCCTACAATGAGCAGTTCTTC. The chain employs TRBV29-1 and TRBJ2-1; D not certain. This CDR3 comprises 14 residues. Germline assignment: CDR1 SQVTM and CDR2 ANQGSEA. Trimming took 3 bases from V and 2 from J, leaving 11 bases between them.

Turning to this clonotype: One base away lies a much larger clone, so this may be a sequencing read error. V and J are TRBV7-2 and TRBJ1-5; possible D gene TRBD1, 6 bases. The CDR3 spans 13 residues. Trimming stripped 4 bases from V and 4 bases from J, with 8 bases between. Germline V gene data show CDR1 as SGHTA and CDR2 as FQGNSA. CDR3 bases: TGTGCCAGCAGCTCCGGACAGAATCAGCCCCAGCATTTT. Residues: CASSSGQNQPQHF.

This clonotype has a count of ten or more. The V and J genes are TRBV7-6 and TRBJ1-1; D is undetermined. The germline CDR1 and CDR2 sequences are SGHVS and FNYEAQ. V was pared by 4 bases and J by 0 bases, with 9 bases between. The CDR3 length is 14 residues. The CDR3, as DNA: TGTGCCAGCAGCTCAACCGGACTGAACACTGAAGCTTTCTTT. Translated, it gives CASSSTGLNTEAFF.

This clonotype occurred a few times. DNA of the CDR3: TGCAGTGCTCCGGGGACTGTAACCTACGAGCAGTACTTC. This gives the protein CSAPGTVTYEQYF. J is TRBJ2-7 and V is TRBV20-1; perhaps TRBD2 as D (6 bases). The germline V gene has CDR1 DFQATT and CDR2 SNEGSKA (reference sequence). With 5 bases removed from V and 2 bases from J, the gap between germline ends came to 13 bases. The CDR3 is made up of 13 amino acids.

This chain links TRBV5-1 with TRBJ2-5; 10 bases fit TRBD1. V shed 4 bases and J 3 bases; nucleotides not matched to a gene: 6. Germline assignment: CDR1 SGHRS and CDR2 YFSETQ. This CDR3 is 15 amino acids long. CDR3 sequence reads: CASSPGTGVKETQYF. Here the CDR3 DNA reads TGCGCCAGCAGCCCCGGGACAGGGGTGAAAGAGACCCAGTACTTC.

The table lists this clonotype with a count of one. The chain uses TRBV19 and TRBJ2-1; D perhaps matches TRBD1 (5 bases). This CDR3 spans 12 amino acids. V was clipped by 4 bases and J by 10 bases, with 11 bases between them. In germline, CDR1 is LNHDA, CDR2 SQIVND (reference sequence). DNA for the CDR3: TGTGCCAGTAGTAACAGGTTTGTGGAGCAGTTCTTC. Its translation is CASSNRFVEQFF.

The chain employs TRBV15 and TRBJ1-2, with 11 positions matching TRBD1. The CDR3 has 16 residues. Looked up from germline, CDR1 is LNHNV and CDR2 is YYDKDF (reference sequence). The V segment lost 0 bases and the J segment 8 bases; nucleotides outside the gene matches: 8. CDR3 protein: CATSRDFGQGAEGYTF. The CDR3 region has the DNA TGTGCCACCAGCAGAGATTTTGGACAGGGGGCGGAAGGCTACACCTTC.

As regards this clonotype: The junction differs from germline at one of its ends, possibly a read error. This chain uses TRBV7-2 with TRBJ2-1, with 10 bases identical to TRBD2. The germline V gene encodes CDR1 SGHTA and CDR2 FQGNSA. The CDR3 runs 15 residues. CDR3 sequence reads: CASSPSGGPYNEQFF. The CDR3 coding sequence is TGTGCCAGCAGCCCTAGCGGGGGACCCTATAATGAGCAGTTCTTC.

This chain uses TRBV7-6 with TRBJ2-3, with TRBD2 as a possible D gene (5 bases). This CDR3 has 13 amino acids. In germline, CDR1 is SGHVS, CDR2 FNYEAQ. Between the trimmed V and J ends, which lost 1 base and 5 bases, there was a span of 7 bases. CDR3 nucleotide sequence: TGTGCCAGCAGCTTAGGAGGGTTAGATACGCAGTATTTT. This translates into CASSLGGLDTQYF.

The V call is TRBV7-9, the J call TRBJ1-1; the D is unclear. The CDR3 extends over 12 amino acids. The germline V gene encodes CDR1 SEHNR and CDR2 FQNEAQ (reference sequence). The germline V and J ends were trimmed by 5 bases and 1 base, with 5 bases remaining between them. This CDR3 reads CASSDWNTEAFF. The CDR3 nucleotides are TGTGCCAGCAGCGACTGGAACACTGAAGCTTTCTTT.

This clonotype was found a few times. The genes are TRBV27 and TRBJ1-2; 11 bases match TRBD1. The CDR3 is made up of 14 amino acids. Germline trimming cut 5 bases from V and 7 bases from J; bases unmatched to any gene: 6. CDR1 is MNHEY and CDR2 is SMNVEV in the germline V gene (reference sequence). In nucleotides, the CDR3 is TGTGCCAGCAGTCCCGGACAGGGGGCCTCTGGCTACACCTTC. Translated, it gives CASSPGQGASGYTF.

This chain uses TRBV7-2 with TRBJ2-7, with unresolved D. V was pared by 5 bases and J by 2 bases, with 13 bases between. Germline V gene sequence: CDR1 SGHTA, CDR2 FQGNSA. The CDR3 sequence is 14 residues long. The CDR3 sequence: CASSIPGLPYEQYF. The CDR3 bases are TGTGCCAGCAGCATCCCCGGGCTACCCTACGAGCAGTACTTC.